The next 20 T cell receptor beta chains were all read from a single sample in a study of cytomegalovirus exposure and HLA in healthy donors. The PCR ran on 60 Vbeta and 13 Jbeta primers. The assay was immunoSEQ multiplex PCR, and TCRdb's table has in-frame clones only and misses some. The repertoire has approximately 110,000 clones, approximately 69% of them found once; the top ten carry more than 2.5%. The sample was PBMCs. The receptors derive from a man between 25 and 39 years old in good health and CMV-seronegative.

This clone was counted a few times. CDR3 nucleotides: TGTGCCACTAGACAGGGGGCGGAGACGCACGAGCAGTACTTC. Residues: CATRQGAETHEQYF. The genes are TRBV10-3 and TRBJ2-7; 10 bases map to TRBD1. Germline-derived CDR1 and CDR2 are ENHRY and SYGVKD. With V trimmed by 10 bases and J by 5 bases, 11 bases remained unmatched. This CDR3 contains 14 residues.

CDR3 residues: CASRPPKGLAGDEQYF. The DNA for the CDR3 is TGTGCCAGCAGACCACCTAAGGGACTAGCGGGAGACGAGCAGTACTTC. V and J are TRBV2 and TRBJ2-7; 14 bases align to TRBD2. There are 16 residues in the CDR3. Trimming took 6 bases from V and 5 from J; bases not matched to a gene: 9. The germline V gene has CDR1 SNHLY and CDR2 FYNNEI.

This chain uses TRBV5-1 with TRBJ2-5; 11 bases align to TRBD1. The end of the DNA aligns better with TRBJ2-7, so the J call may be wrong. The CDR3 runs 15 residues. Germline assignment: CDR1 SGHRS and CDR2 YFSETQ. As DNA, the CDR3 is TGCGCCAGCAATGAGGGGCCGGGACAGGGGGTCGAGCAGTACTTC. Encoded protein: CASNEGPGQGVEQYF.

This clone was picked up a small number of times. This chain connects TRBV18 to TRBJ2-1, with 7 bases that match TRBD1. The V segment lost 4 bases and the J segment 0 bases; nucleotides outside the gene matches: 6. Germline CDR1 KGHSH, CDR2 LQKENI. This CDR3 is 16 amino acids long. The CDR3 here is CASSLGGFSSYNEQFF. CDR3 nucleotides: TGTGCCAGCTCACTAGGGGGCTTTAGCTCCTACAATGAGCAGTTCTTC.

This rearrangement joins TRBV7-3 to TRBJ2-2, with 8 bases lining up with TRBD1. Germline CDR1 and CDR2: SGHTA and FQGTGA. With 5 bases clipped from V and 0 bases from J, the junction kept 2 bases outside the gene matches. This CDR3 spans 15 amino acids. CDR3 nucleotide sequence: TGTGCCAGCAGCACAGGGGGAACGAACACCGGGGAGCTGTTTTTT. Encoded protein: CASSTGGTNTGELFF.

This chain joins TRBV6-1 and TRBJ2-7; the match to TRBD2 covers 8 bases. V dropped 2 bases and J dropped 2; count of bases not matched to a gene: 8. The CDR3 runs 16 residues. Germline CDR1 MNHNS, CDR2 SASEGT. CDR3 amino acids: CASSETPGLGPYEQYF. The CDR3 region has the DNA TGTGCCAGCAGTGAAACACCGGGACTAGGACCCTACGAGCAGTACTTC.

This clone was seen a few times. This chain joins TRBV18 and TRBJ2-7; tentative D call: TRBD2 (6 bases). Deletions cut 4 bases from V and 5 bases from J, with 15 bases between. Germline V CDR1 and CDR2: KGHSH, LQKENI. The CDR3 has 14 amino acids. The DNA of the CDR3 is TGTGCCAGCTCACTTTCGGGACTCTTGAACGAGCAGTACTTC. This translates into CASSLSGLLNEQYF.

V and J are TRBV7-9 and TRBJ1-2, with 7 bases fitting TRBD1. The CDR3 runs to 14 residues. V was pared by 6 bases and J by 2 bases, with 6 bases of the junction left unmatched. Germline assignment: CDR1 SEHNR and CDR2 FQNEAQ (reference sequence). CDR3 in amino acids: CASSFTTGNYGYTF. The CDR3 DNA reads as TGTGCCAGCAGTTTTACGACAGGGAACTATGGCTACACCTTC.

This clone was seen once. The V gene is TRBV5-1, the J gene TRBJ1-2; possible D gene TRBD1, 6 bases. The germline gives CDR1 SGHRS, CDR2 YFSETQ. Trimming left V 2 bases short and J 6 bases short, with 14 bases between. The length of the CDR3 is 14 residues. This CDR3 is CASSFVGGGNGYTF. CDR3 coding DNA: TGCGCCAGCAGCTTCGTGGGAGGGGGGAATGGCTACACCTTC.

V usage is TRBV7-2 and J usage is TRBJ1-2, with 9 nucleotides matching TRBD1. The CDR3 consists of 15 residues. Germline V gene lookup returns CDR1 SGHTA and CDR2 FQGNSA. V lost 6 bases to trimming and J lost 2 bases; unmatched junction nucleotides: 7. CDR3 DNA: TGTGCCAGCAGACAATGGACAGGGGACAACTATGGCTACACCTTC. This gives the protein CASRQWTGDNYGYTF.

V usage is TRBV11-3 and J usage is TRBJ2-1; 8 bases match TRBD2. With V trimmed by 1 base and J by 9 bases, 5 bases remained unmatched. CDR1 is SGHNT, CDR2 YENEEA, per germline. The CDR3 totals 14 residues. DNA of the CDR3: TGTGCCAGCAGCTTAGCGGGAGGGCCCGTTGAGCAGTTCTTC. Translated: CASSLAGGPVEQFF.

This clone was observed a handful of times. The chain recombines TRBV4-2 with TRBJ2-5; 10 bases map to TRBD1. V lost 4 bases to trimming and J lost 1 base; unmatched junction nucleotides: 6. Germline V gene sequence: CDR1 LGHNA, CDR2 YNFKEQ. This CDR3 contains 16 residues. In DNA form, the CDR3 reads TGTGCCAGCAGCCTGTCCGGGACAGGGGCCCAAGAGACCCAGTACTTC. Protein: CASSLSGTGAQETQYF.

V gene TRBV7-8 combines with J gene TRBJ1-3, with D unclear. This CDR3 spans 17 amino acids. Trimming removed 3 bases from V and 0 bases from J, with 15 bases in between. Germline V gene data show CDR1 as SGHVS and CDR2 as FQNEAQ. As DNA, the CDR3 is TGTGCCAGCAGCTTGGACCCAGGACTATACTCTGGAAACACCATATATTTT. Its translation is CASSLDPGLYSGNTIYF.

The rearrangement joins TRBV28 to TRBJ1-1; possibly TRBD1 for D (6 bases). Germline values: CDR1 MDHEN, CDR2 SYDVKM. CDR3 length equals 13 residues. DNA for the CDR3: TGTGCGACAAACGGGGGGGGCACCTCTGAAGCTTTCTTT. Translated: CATNGGGTSEAFF.

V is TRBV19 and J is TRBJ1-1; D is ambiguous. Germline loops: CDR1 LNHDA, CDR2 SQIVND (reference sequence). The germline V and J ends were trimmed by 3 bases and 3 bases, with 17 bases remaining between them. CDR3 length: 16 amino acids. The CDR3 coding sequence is TGTGCCAGTAGTATTGGTCAGCTTAAGAGGTACACTGAAGCTTTCTTT. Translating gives CASSIGQLKRYTEAFF. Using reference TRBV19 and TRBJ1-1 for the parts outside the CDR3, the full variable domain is DGGITQSPKYLFRKEGQNVTLSCEQNLNHDAMYWYRQDPGQGLRLIYYSQIVNDFQKGDIAEGYSVSREKKESFPLTVTSAQKNPTAFYLCASSIGQLKRYTEAFFGQGTRLTVV.

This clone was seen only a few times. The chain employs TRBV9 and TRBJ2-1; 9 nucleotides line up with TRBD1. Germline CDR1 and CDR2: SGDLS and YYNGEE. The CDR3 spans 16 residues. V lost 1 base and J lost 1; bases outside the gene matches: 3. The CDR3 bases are TGTGCCAGCAGCGTATTCGGGACAGGGTCCTACAATGAGCAGTTCTTC. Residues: CASSVFGTGSYNEQFF.

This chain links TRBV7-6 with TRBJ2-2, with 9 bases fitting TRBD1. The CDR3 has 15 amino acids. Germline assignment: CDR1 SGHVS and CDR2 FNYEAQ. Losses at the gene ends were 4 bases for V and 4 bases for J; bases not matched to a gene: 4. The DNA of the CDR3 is TGTGCCAGCAGCTCACAGGGGGCGGTCACCGGGGAGCTGTTTTTT. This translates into CASSSQGAVTGELFF.

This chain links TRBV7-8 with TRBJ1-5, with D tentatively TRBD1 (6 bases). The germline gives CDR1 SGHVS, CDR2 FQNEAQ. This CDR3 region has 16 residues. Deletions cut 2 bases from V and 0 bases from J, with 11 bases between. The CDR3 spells CASSLIPRGSNQPQHF. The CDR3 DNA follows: TGTGCCAGCAGCTTAATCCCCAGGGGTAGCAATCAGCCCCAGCATTTT.

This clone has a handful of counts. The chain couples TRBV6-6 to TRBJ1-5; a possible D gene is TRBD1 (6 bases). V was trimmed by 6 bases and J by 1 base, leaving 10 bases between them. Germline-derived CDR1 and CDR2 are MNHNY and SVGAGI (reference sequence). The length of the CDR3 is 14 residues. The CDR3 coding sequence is TGTGCCAGCAGGCCAGGGGAGAGCAATCAGCCCCAGCATTTT. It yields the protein CASRPGESNQPQHF.

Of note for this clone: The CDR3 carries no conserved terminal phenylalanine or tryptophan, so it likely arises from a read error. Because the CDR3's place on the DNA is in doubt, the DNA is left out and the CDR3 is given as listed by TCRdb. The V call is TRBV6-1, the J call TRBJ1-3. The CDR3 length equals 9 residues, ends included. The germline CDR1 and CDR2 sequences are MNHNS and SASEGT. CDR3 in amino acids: CASSERGSG.